This T cell receptor (beta chain) was recorded in a study of blood T cell repertoires in COVID-19. Whole-study context: COVID-19 samples from acute and convalescent phases originated in the United States, Italy and Spain. PBMCs, B-cell-depleted T cells, or T cells were the source of the cDNA or gDNA that made up the material.

As handled by the study authors: Quantification of nucleated cells was approximated via reference gene primer amplification. The assay was immunoSEQ multiplex PCR, and TCRdb's table has in-frame clones only and misses some. D and trimming come from the DNA, and the V and J calls and clone size come from that table. This table has about 120,000 clones, over 65% appearing once. With 4 bases clipped from V and 2 bases from J, the junction kept 9 bases outside the gene matches. In germline, CDR1 is SGHRS, CDR2 YFSETQ. The CDR3 covers 15 residues. This receptor was taken from a woman of 80 years or more with acute or convalescent COVID-19. The sequenced sample consisted of peripheral blood. V usage is TRBV5-1 and J usage is TRBJ2-7; TRBD1 matches 7 bases. The CDR3 nucleotides are TGCGCCAGCAGCCGGAGACAGGGAGTTCCCTACGAGCAGTACTTC. As protein: CASSRRQGVPYEQYF.